The rows below give T cell receptor beta chains drawn from one sample of a study of cytomegalovirus exposure and HLA in healthy donors. Measured with immunoSEQ multiplex PCR; TCRdb has only the in-frame clones, and not every one. The sample contains roughly 190,000 clones, roughly 73% of which appear only once. Sequencing was performed on PBMCs. Every receptor here comes from a woman in her 30s in good health and CMV-seronegative. Each CDR3 is given with its conserved first and last residue. A D gene is named only where the DNA matches it firmly. Some rows mark clone size as missing; the rest say once, few, many or name a class of expanded clone.

j_call d_call v_call clone_size cdr3_aa cdr3_nt
TRBJ2-7 TRBD2 TRBV9 once CASSAGLQSSYEQYF TGTGCCAGCAGCGCGGGACTACAAAGCTCCTACGAGCAGTACTTC
TRBJ2-3 TRBD2 TRBV6-6 - CAGGGLAGVVDTQYF TGTGCCGGGGGGGGACTAGCGGGAGTTGTAGATACGCAGTATTTT
TRBJ2-2 TRBD2 TRBV5-1 - CASSSGLAGGRTGELFF TGCGCCAGCAGCTCGGGACTAGCGGGGGGGCGAACCGGGGAGCTGTTTTTT
TRBJ1-6 - TRBV2 - CASTTGLDSPLHF TGTGCCAGCACCACAGGGTTGGATTCACCCCTCCACTTT
TRBJ1-2 - TRBV27 - CASSFSGGTDYGYTF TGTGCCAGCAGTTTTAGTGGAGGGACGGATTATGGCTACACCTTC
TRBJ1-4 - TRBV5-1 - CASSSRYNEKLFF TGCGCCAGCAGCTCGCGTTATAATGAAAAACTGTTTTTT
TRBJ1-2 - TRBV2 once CASSAAANYGYTF TGTGCCAGCAGTGCCGCAGCTAACTATGGCTACACCTTC
TRBJ2-3 TRBD1 TRBV2 - CASSQKDRGRTDTQYF TGTGCCAGCAGCCAGAAGGACAGGGGCCGCACAGATACGCAGTATTTT
TRBJ1-5 - TRBV7-8 - CASSPPGGITSNQPQHF TGTGCCAGCAGCCCTCCGGGGGGGATTACGAGCAATCAGCCCCAGCATTTT
TRBJ2-3 TRBD1 TRBV29-1 few CSVKGRTGDSTDTQYF TGCAGCGTGAAGGGGAGGACAGGGGATAGCACAGATACGCAGTATTTT
TRBJ1-5 TRBD1 TRBV5-5 few CASSERPGQEPYSNQPQHF TGTGCCAGCAGCGAACGACCGGGACAGGAGCCTTATAGCAATCAGCCCCAGCATTTT
TRBJ2-5 - TRBV6-5 many CASSSAVQETQYF TGTGCCAGCAGTTCAGCGGTCCAAGAGACCCAGTACTTC
TRBJ2-1 TRBD2 TRBV7-2 - CASSQIAGPYNEQFF TGTGCCAGCAGCCAAATAGCGGGGCCCTACAATGAGCAGTTCTTC
TRBJ1-4 - TRBV2 - CATSVSAFLNEKLFF TGTGCCACCAGCGTGAGTGCCTTCCTTAATGAAAAACTGTTTTTT